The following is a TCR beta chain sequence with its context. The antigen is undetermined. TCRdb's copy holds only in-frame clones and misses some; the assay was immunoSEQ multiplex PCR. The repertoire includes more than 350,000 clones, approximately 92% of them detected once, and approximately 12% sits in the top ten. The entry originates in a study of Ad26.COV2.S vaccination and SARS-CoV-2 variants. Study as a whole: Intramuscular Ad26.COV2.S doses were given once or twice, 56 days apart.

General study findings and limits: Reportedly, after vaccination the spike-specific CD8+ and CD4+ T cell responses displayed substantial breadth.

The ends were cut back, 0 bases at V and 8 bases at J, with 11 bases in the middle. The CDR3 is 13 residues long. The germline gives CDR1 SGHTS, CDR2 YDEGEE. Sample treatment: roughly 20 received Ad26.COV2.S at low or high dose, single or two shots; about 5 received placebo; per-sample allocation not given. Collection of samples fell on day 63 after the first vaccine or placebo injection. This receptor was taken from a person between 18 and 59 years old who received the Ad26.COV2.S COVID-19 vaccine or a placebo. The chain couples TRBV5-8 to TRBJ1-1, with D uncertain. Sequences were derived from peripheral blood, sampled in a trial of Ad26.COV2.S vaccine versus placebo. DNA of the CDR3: TGTGCCAGCAGCTTGGGGACGGCAGTCGAAGCTTTCTTT. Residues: CASSLGTAVEAFF.